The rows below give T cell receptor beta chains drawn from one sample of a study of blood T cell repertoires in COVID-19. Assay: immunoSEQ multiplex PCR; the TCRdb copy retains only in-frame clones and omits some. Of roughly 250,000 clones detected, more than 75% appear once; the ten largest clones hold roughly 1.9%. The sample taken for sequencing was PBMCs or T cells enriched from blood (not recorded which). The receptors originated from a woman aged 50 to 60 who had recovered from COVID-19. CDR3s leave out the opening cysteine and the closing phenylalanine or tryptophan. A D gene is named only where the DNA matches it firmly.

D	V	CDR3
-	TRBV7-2	ASRRGGDADTQY
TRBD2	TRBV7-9	ASSLLSGGQEQF
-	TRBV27	ASSPYVYDSNQPQH
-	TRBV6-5	ATAQAGINSYEQY
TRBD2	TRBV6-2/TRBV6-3	ASSKLAGGPNEQF
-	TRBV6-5	ASGRGRPSTDTQY
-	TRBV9	ASSLWAAGYNEQF
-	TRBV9	ASSKSGILGNSPLH
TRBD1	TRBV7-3	ASERQGAVYNSPLH
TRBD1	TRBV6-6	ASAKQGAEYNEQF
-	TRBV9	ASSVGGQTDTQY
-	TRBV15	ATSRGAGTIVSGANVLT
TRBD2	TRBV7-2	ASSLNGRGGYEQY
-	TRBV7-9	ASSRTYEQY
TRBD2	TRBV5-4	ASSLEGTTSTDTQY
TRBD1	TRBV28	ASSGGTAGTYEQY
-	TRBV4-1	ASTQMWASGNTIY
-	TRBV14	ASSPTTSVRPTNEKLF
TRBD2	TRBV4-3	ASSQEVAGVSTGELF
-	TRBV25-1	ASSGIGDNSYEQY
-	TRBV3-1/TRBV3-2	ASSQARSSGNTIY
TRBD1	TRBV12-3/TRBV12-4	ASSRDREGYT
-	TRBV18	ASSPWASNQPQH
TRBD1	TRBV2	ASRRQGGYGYT
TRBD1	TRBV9	ASSARQGSGEAF
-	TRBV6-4	ASSAGEISTDTQY